The 31 T cell receptor beta chains listed next were all sequenced from one sample in a study of regulatory T cells in long-lasting Graves disease listed by TCRdb under 2021. Taken with the paper, the label for time point translates to: newly diagnosed GD, antithyroid drugs for less than 3 months. For both TCR sequencing and RNA sequencing, RNA was extracted from PBMCs in TRIzol. Library generation was performed with multiplex PCR. The sample was run on an Illumina HiSeq 4000. TCR beta libraries were built with iRepertoire HTBI primers and Arm-PCR amplification of CDR3 regions. The public reads were reanalyzed by TCRdb: fastp trimming at Q25, MiXCR alignment, in-frame beta chains only. Each entry merges the rows of one CDR3 protein and shows their most common DNA and genes. For this sample there are a few hundred thousand distinct CDR3 sequences; 16% appear just once. Together, the top ten hold around 27% of the sample.

This sample was also put to use in a study of T cells in Graves' hyperthyroidism and ophthalmopathy.

Here the sequenced sample was peripheral blood mononuclear cells (PBMCs), taken at new diagnosis, from a patient treated with antithyroid drugs. These receptors all come from a man aged 40-55 years with Graves disease. Donor details come from another sample of the same person, matched by shared clones.

This clonotype occurred many times. The DNA is left out, because the CDR3 cannot be placed on it with certainty; the CDR3 is given as TCRdb lists it. The chain combines TRBV12-3 or TRBV12-4 with TRBJ1-5. The CDR3 is made up of 16 amino acids, end residues included. This CDR3 reads CASSFLAGLSNQPQHF.

This clonotype was seen at least ten times. The V gene is TRBV18, the J gene TRBJ2-1; D remains unclear. With 6 bases removed from V and 5 bases from J, the gap between germline ends came to 8 bases. The CDR3 length is 12 residues. In germline, CDR1 is KGHSH, CDR2 LQKENI. The CDR3 DNA follows: TGTGCCAGCTCCCCTCCCGACAATGAGCAGTTCTTC. Protein sequence: CASSPPDNEQFF.

There are a few counts of this clonotype. This chain joins TRBV20-1 and TRBJ2-7, with D possibly matching TRBD1 (6 bases). Germline V gene sequence: CDR1 DFQATT, CDR2 SNEGSKA (reference sequence). Trimming removed 1 base from V and 6 bases from J, with 22 bases in between. The CDR3 contains 16 residues. The CDR3 nucleotides are TGCAGTGCTAGAGGGGTTGGGGCAGGGGTAAGTGGCGAGCAGTACTTC. Residues: CSARGVGAGVSGEQYF.

This clonotype was observed a few times. The CDR3 coding sequence is TGCAGTGCTCCGGACAGGGTGGCTGAAGCTTTCTTT. As protein: CSAPDRVAEAFF. V usage is TRBV20-1 and J usage is TRBJ1-1; 8 bases are shared with TRBD1. The V gene's germline CDR1 is DFQATT and CDR2 SNEGSKA (reference sequence). There are 12 residues in the CDR3. The V and J ends lost 5 bases and 6 bases, in that order; junction bases with no gene match: 5.

This clonotype was seen many times. V gene TRBV7-2 combines with J gene TRBJ2-2; 10 bases are shared with TRBD2. This CDR3 is built from 15 residues. The trim removed 6 bases at V and 3 bases at J, leaving 4 bases unmatched. The V gene's germline CDR1 is SGHTA and CDR2 FQGNSA. The CDR3 nucleotides are TGTGCCAGCAGGGGACTAGCGAGACACACCGGGGAGCTGTTTTTT. Amino acids: CASRGLARHTGELFF.

The chain recombines TRBV12-3 or TRBV12-4 with TRBJ2-1; unclear D gene. This CDR3 comprises 13 residues. V gave up 5 bases and J gave up 7 bases, with 12 bases separating them. CDR3 DNA: TGTGCCAGCAGTCGACGACATAGGAATGAGCAGTTCTTC. It is translated as CASSRRHRNEQFF.

Of note for this clonotype: Just one base apart from a much larger clone, this may be a read error. The chain couples TRBV7-2 to TRBJ2-1, with D perhaps TRBD2 (7 bases). The V gene lost 2 bases and the J gene lost 2 bases, with 16 bases spanning the gap. Germline V CDR1 and CDR2: SGHTA, FQGNSA. This CDR3 has 17 amino acids. CDR3 coding DNA: TGTGCCAGCAGCTTATGGGGGGGCCCCGGGCCCTACAATGAGCAGTTCTTC. Protein sequence: CASSLWGGPGPYNEQFF.

In the case of this clonotype: A much larger clone lies one base from this, so it may be a read error. This chain joins TRBV9 and TRBJ2-7; maybe TRBD2 (5 bases). Germline loops: CDR1 SGDLS, CDR2 YYNGEE. This CDR3 spans 12 amino acids. The CDR3 nucleotides read TGTACCAGCAGCCAAGCGGCGTACGAGCAGTACTTC. Translation: CTSSQAAYEQYF.

This clonotype was counted at least ten times. The chain has TRBV9 and TRBJ1-4, with D maybe TRBD1 (5 bases). Germline CDR1 reads SGDLS; CDR2 reads YYNGEE. Trimming shortened V by 4 bases and J by 8 bases, and 15 bases separated the two germline ends. The CDR3 is 14 amino acids. The CDR3 DNA sequence: TGTGCCAGCAGCCCTAGGGGCTTCGGGGAAAAACTGTTTTTT. Its protein is CASSPRGFGEKLFF.

The chain combines TRBV5-4 with TRBJ2-7, with 11 bases fitting TRBD1. V shed 4 bases, J shed 7 bases, and the junction held 4 bases outside the gene matches. This CDR3 is built from 13 residues. CDR1 and CDR2 (germline): SGHNT, YYREEE (reference sequence). This chain's CDR3 is CASSGQGAKEQYF. The CDR3 region has the DNA TGTGCCAGCAGCGGACAGGGGGCGAAGGAGCAGTACTTC.

This clonotype was detected many times. The chain recombines TRBV27 with TRBJ2-5; TRBD2 matches at 7 bases. Germline V lookup: CDR1 MNHEY, CDR2 SMNVEV (reference sequence). The V segment lost 5 bases and the J segment 7 bases; nucleotides outside the gene matches: 7. The CDR3 totals 13 residues. CDR3 sequence: CASSLAVLGTQYF. The CDR3 nucleotides are TGTGCCAGCAGTCTAGCGGTCCTGGGGACCCAGTACTTC.

This clonotype was seen at least ten times. The chain carries TRBV6-2 or TRBV6-3 and TRBJ1-5; no clear D gene. Per germline, CDR1 MNHEY and CDR2 SVGEGT. The V gene lost 7 bases and the J gene lost 2 bases, with 15 bases spanning the gap. The CDR3 totals 15 residues. The CDR3 DNA reads as TGTGCCAGCATGGTGGTGTCGAGGGGCAATCAGCCCCAGCATTTT. Translation: CASMVVSRGNQPQHF.

V usage is TRBV19 and J usage is TRBJ2-1; D is possibly TRBD1 (6 bases). Trimming left V 5 bases short and J 3 bases short, with 17 bases between. The CDR3 loop spans 16 amino acids. Germline V gene sequence: CDR1 LNHDA, CDR2 SQIVND (reference sequence). As DNA, the CDR3 is TGTGCCAGTAGTCTCTCACAGGGTCTTGGCTACAATGAGCAGTTCTTC. Protein sequence: CASSLSQGLGYNEQFF.

In its sample, this clonotype was seen a few times. This chain connects TRBV4-3 to TRBJ2-5, with 8 bases identical to TRBD2. V was clipped by 4 bases and J by 7 bases; unmatched bases: 11. The CDR3 has 15 residues. Germline V gene data show CDR1 as LGHNA and CDR2 as YSLEER. CDR3 amino acids: CASSRDLGTSRTQYF. As DNA, the CDR3 is TGCGCCAGCAGCCGGGACCTTGGGACTAGTCGGACCCAGTACTTC.

Comments on this clonotype: This may stem from a read error, because a much larger clone lies one nucleotide away. The V call is TRBV11-2, the J call TRBJ2-1; a weak D match, TRBD2 (6 bases). This CDR3 contains 14 residues. V was clipped by 1 base and J by 10 bases, with 14 bases between them. Germline values: CDR1 SGHAT, CDR2 FQNNGV. The CDR3 coding sequence is TGTGCCAGCAGCTTAGTCGGGAGTAGGTACGAGCAGTTCTTC. Protein: CASSLVGSRYEQFF.

This clonotype has a handful of counts. This chain connects TRBV5-1 to TRBJ2-2; no firm D call. Germline assignment: CDR1 SGHRS and CDR2 YFSETQ. Trimming took off 4 bases at V and 3 bases at J, with 13 bases between the two ends. The CDR3 totals 15 residues. In DNA form, the CDR3 reads TGCGCCAGCAGCCAGGATGTGGGCCACACCGGGGAGCTGTTTTTT. It is translated as CASSQDVGHTGELFF.

This clonotype was detected ten times or more. The CDR3 DNA is TGTGCCAGCATGAGGGCTCCCTTTGGAAATGAGCAGTTCTTC. The encoded protein is CASMRAPFGNEQFF. This sequence joins TRBV2 and TRBJ2-1; D is perhaps TRBD2 (5 bases). CDR3 size: 14 residues. The germline V and J ends were trimmed by 7 bases and 7 bases, with 17 bases remaining between them. CDR1 is SNHLY and CDR2 is FYNNEI in the germline V gene. The full variable domain, in which reference TRBV2 and TRBJ2-1 provide the parts outside the CDR3, is EPEVTQTPSHQVTQMGQEVILRCVPISNHLYFYWYRQILGQKVEFLVSFYNNEISEKSEIFDDQFSVERPDGSNFTLKIRSTKLEDSAMYFCASMRAPFGNEQFFGPGTRLTVL.

In its sample, this clonotype was seen many times. The chain has TRBV30 and TRBJ2-1; tentative D call: TRBD2 (5 bases). There are 21 residues in the CDR3. The germline V gene encodes CDR1 GTSNPN and CDR2 SVGIG (reference sequence). Trimming left V 1 base short and J 5 bases short, with 33 bases between. The DNA of the CDR3 is TGTGCCTGGAGTGGCGCAGCGACTACGTTTAGGTTGGAGTCCCTCCACAATGAGCAGTTCTTC. Protein product: CAWSGAATTFRLESLHNEQFF. Supplemented by reference TRBV30 and TRBJ2-1, the full variable domain reads SQTIHQWPATLVQPVGSPLSLECTVEGTSNPNLYWYRQAAGRGLQLLFYSVGIGQISSEVPQNLSASRPQDRQFILSSKKLLLSDSGFYLCAWSGAATTFRLESLHNEQFFGPGTRLTVL.

This clonotype was found many times. V and J are TRBV11-2 and TRBJ2-5; D not certain. The V and J ends lost 5 bases and 3 bases respectively, with 7 bases between them. The CDR3 sequence is 12 residues long. Germline V gene data show CDR1 as SGHAT and CDR2 as FQNNGV. CDR3 nucleotide sequence: TGTGCCAGCAGCCTGAGAGAAGAGACCCAGTACTTC. Translated: CASSLREETQYF.

This clonotype occurred a few times. The chain combines TRBV7-2 with TRBJ1-3, with D hard to call. V was shortened by 5 bases and J by 0 bases, with 11 bases between the two germline ends. The CDR3 runs to 15 residues. Germline lookup yields CDR1 SGHTA and CDR2 FQGNSA. The DNA of the CDR3 is TGTGCCAGCAGCACCGAAAGAGCCTCTGGAAACACCATATATTTT. It yields the protein CASSTERASGNTIYF. The full variable domain, its missing parts supplied by reference TRBV7-2 and TRBJ1-3, is GAGVSQSPSNKVTEKGKDVELRCDPISGHTALYWYRQSLGQGLEFLIYFQGNSAPDKSGLPSDRFSAERTGGSVSTLTIQRTQQEDSAVYLCASSTERASGNTIYFGEGSWLTVV.

This clonotype was detected ten times or more. The rearrangement links TRBV12-3 or TRBV12-4 to TRBJ1-6, with D perhaps matching TRBD1 (5 bases). The CDR3 spans 15 residues. V lost 6 bases and J 7 bases, leaving 16 bases between the germline ends. CDR3 DNA: TGTGCCAGCAGATTAAGGGGAACTGGAAATTCACCCCTCCACTTT. Its protein is CASRLRGTGNSPLHF.

The table lists this clonotype with many counts. The chain recombines TRBV18 with TRBJ1-4; the match to TRBD1 covers 7 bases. The CDR3 has 15 amino acids. Germline V CDR1 and CDR2: KGHSH, LQKENI. Trimming took 3 bases from V and 5 from J; bases not matched to a gene: 6. In nucleotides, the CDR3 is TGTGCCAGCTCACCGTACTCGACAGGGAATGAAAAACTGTTTTTT. Protein sequence: CASSPYSTGNEKLFF.

This clonotype was seen only a few times. This CDR3 reads CSAPRFSGRDEQFF. In DNA, the CDR3 is TGCAGTGCCCCACGGTTTAGCGGGCGCGATGAGCAGTTCTTC. The V and J genes are TRBV20-1 and TRBJ2-1; 7 bases line up with TRBD2. The length of the CDR3 is 14 residues. V dropped 6 bases and J dropped 8; count of bases not matched to a gene: 13. CDR1 DFQATT and CDR2 SNEGSKA come from the germline V gene (reference sequence).

This chain uses TRBV28 with TRBJ1-6; D uncertain. Germline CDR1 reads MDHEN; CDR2 reads SYDVKM. The V and J ends lost 8 bases and 8 bases respectively, with 22 bases between them. The CDR3 loop spans 16 amino acids. CDR3 sequence: CASSPSAQEAYSPLHF. The DNA of the CDR3 is TGTGCCAGCTCACCATCCGCCCAGGAGGCATATTCACCCCTCCACTTT.

This clonotype was seen at least ten times. This chain links TRBV11-1 with TRBJ2-5, with D perhaps TRBD1 or TRBD2 (5 bases each). Germline CDR1 reads SGHAT; CDR2 reads FQDESV (reference sequence). V lost 1 base to trimming and J lost 4 bases, with 10 bases between them. The CDR3 sequence is 14 residues long. This chain's CDR3 is CASSLDAGTETQYF. Written as DNA, the CDR3 is TGTGCCAGCAGCTTAGATGCAGGGACAGAGACCCAGTACTTC. Full variable domain (missing parts from reference TRBV11-1 and TRBJ2-5): EAEVAQSPRYKITEKSQAVAFWCDPISGHATLYWYRQILGQGPELLVQFQDESVVDDSQLPKDRFSAERLKGVDSTLKIQPAELGDSAMYLCASSLDAGTETQYFGPGTRLLVL.

This clonotype was detected ten times or more. CDR3 DNA: TGCGCCAGCAGCCTCCGGGACAGGGGGGACAATGAGCAGTTCTTC. Translated: CASSLRDRGDNEQFF. The chain has TRBV5-1 and TRBJ2-1; 11 bases map to TRBD1. The CDR3 consists of 15 residues. V was pared by 4 bases and J by 5 bases, with 5 bases of the junction left unmatched. The germline gives CDR1 SGHRS, CDR2 YFSETQ. Complete variable domain (other parts from reference TRBV5-1 and TRBJ2-1): KAGVTQTPRYLIKTRGQQVTLSCSPISGHRSVSWYQQTPGQGLQFLFEYFSETQRNKGNFPGRFSGRQFSNSRSEMNVSTLELGDSALYLCASSLRDRGDNEQFFGPGTRLTVL.

This clonotype has at least ten counts. The chain couples TRBV13 to TRBJ2-7, with no clear D. CDR1 is PRHDT and CDR2 is FYEKMQ in the germline V gene (reference sequence). The CDR3 covers 13 residues. V was cut by 5 bases and J by 1 base, with 9 bases left in between. CDR3 sequence: CASSRPLSYEQYF. CDR3 bases: TGTGCCAGCAGCAGGCCACTATCCTACGAGCAGTACTTC.

Only one count was recorded for this clonotype. A read error may be the cause here, since a much bigger clone is one base away. The rearrangement uses TRBV27 and TRBJ2-5; no definite D call. CDR1 is MNHEY, CDR2 SMNVEV, per germline (reference sequence). The CDR3 loop spans 13 amino acids. The CDR3 nucleotides are TGTGCCGGCAGTAACTCGTTCCAAGAGACCCAGTACTTC. Its translation: CAGSNSFQETQYF.

V usage is TRBV7-2 and J usage is TRBJ1-5; TRBD1 might be the D (6 bases). Looked up from germline, CDR1 is SGHTA and CDR2 is FQGNSA. CDR3 length: 14 residues. The germline V and J ends were trimmed by 5 bases and 6 bases, with 14 bases remaining between them. The CDR3: CASSRQVGVQPQHF. The DNA of the CDR3 is TGTGCCAGCAGCCGACAGGTGGGAGTTCAGCCCCAGCATTTT.

V usage is TRBV5-8 and J usage is TRBJ1-5; 10 bases are shared with TRBD1. From germline, CDR1 is SGHTS and CDR2 YDEGEE. The CDR3 length is 18 residues. With 1 base clipped from V and 0 bases from J, the junction kept 7 bases outside the gene matches. The CDR3 region is CASSLRDRGSYSNQPQHF. CDR3 DNA: TGTGCCAGCAGCTTGAGGGACAGGGGATCATATAGCAATCAGCCCCAGCATTTT.

Concerning this clonotype: This clone may be a read error of a much larger clone one base away. The CDR3 reads CAIGRGGASSYNEQYF. CDR3 nucleotide sequence: TGTGCCATCGGGCGGGGGGGGGCCAGCTCCTACAATGAGCAGTACTTC. This chain links TRBV10-3 with TRBJ2-1, with 9 bases that match TRBD2. The DNA end is a closer match to TRBJ2-7, so the J assignment may be wrong. The length of the CDR3 is 16 residues. Germline V lookup: CDR1 ENHRY, CDR2 SYGVKD.